These 30 T cell receptor beta chains were all obtained from the same sample, sequenced in a study of CD8+ T cells in alopecia areata. Extracted RNA was reverse transcribed into cDNA, the sequencing template. The method was immunoSEQ multiplex PCR; TCRdb's version includes in-frame clones alone and lacks a portion of them. The table records roughly 200,000 clones, 50% to 70% of them present only once. Sample: CD4+ T cells sorted from blood, taken at week 0. The receptors stem from a human donor with alopecia areata.

The J gene is TRBJ2-7, the V gene TRBV4-3, with D perhaps matching TRBD2 (5 bases). The CDR3 is 17 residues long. The germline V and J ends were trimmed by 4 bases and 3 bases, with 22 bases remaining between them. Germline lookup yields CDR1 LGHNA and CDR2 YSLEER. The CDR3 loop reads CASSLQVSREKFYEQYF. CDR3 nucleotide sequence: TGCGCCAGCAGCCTTCAAGTTAGCCGGGAAAAATTCTACGAGCAGTACTTC.

The V and J genes are TRBV29-1 and TRBJ1-2; D is uncertain. Trimming took 6 bases from V and 2 from J, leaving 10 bases between them. The CDR3 is 12 amino acids. In germline, CDR1 is SQVTM, CDR2 ANQGSEA. CDR3 nucleotides: TGCAGCGTGGGCGGAATCAACTATGGCTACACCTTC. This sequence encodes CSVGGINYGYTF.

This clone was observed a few times. The CDR3 DNA reads TGTGCCAGCAGCTTAGGGGGGAAACCAAATCAGCCCCAGCATTTT. Translated: CASSLGGKPNQPQHF. The V gene is TRBV7-8, the J gene TRBJ1-5; possibly TRBD1 for D (5 bases). The germline V and J ends were trimmed by 1 base and 4 bases, with 11 bases remaining between them. CDR3 size: 15 residues. Per germline, CDR1 SGHVS and CDR2 FQNEAQ. The full variable domain, in which reference TRBV7-8 and TRBJ1-5 provide the parts outside the CDR3, is GAGVSQSPRYKVAKRGQDVALRCDPISGHVSLFWYQQALGQGPEFLTYFQNEAQLDKSGLPSDRFFAERPEGSVSTLKIQRTQQEDSAVYLCASSLGGKPNQPQHFGDGTRLSIL.

The chain is built from TRBV5-6 and TRBJ1-1; D call uncertain. The ends were cut back, 1 base at V and 5 bases at J, with 9 bases in the middle. Germline CDR1 is SGHDT and CDR2 is YYEEEE. This CDR3 spans 13 amino acids. The CDR3 region has the DNA TGTGCCAGCAGCTTGATGATGGGGACTGAAGCTTTCTTT. Its protein is CASSLMMGTEAFF.

This clone was seen many times. V gene TRBV19 combines with J gene TRBJ2-5, with TRBD2 matching 8 bases. In germline, CDR1 is LNHDA, CDR2 SQIVND (reference sequence). The CDR3 sequence is 13 residues long. Trimming removed 10 bases from V and 4 bases from J; junction bases left unmatched: 8. Written as DNA, the CDR3 is TGTGCCACCTCGGCGGGGGGACTAGAGACCCAGTACTTC. Translated, it gives CATSAGGLETQYF.

The chain joins TRBV7-9 to TRBJ1-1; D call uncertain. This CDR3 is built from 15 residues. Germline V gives CDR1 SEHNR, CDR2 FQNEAQ (reference sequence). V shed 3 bases and J shed 1 base, with 12 bases lying between them. CDR3 sequence (DNA): TGTGCCAGCAGCTTGGAGGCGTGGAGGAACACTGAAGCTTTCTTT. It encodes CASSLEAWRNTEAFF.

The chain links TRBV6-6 to TRBJ2-3; 7 bases fit TRBD1. Per germline, CDR1 MNHNY and CDR2 SVGAGI (reference sequence). This CDR3 has 16 residues. The V segment lost 6 bases and the J segment 2 bases; nucleotides outside the gene matches: 11. CDR3 amino acids: CASSLVGTGATDTQYF. DNA of the CDR3: TGTGCCAGCAGCCTAGTTGGTACAGGGGCCACAGATACGCAGTATTTT.

The CDR3 nucleotides are TGTGCCAGCAGTCCTACGGGGTTGTCAGAGCAGTACTTC. It translates to CASSPTGLSEQYF. The chain couples TRBV14 to TRBJ2-7; D is perhaps TRBD2 (5 bases). This CDR3 has 13 residues. Trimming removed 6 bases at V and 7 bases at J, with 16 bases between. Germline CDR1 reads SGHDN; CDR2 reads FVKESK.

This sequence joins TRBV6-4 and TRBJ2-2; D is uncertain. In germline, CDR1 is MRHNA, CDR2 SNTAGT. CDR3 length: 13 amino acids. The V end lost 4 bases, the J end lost 4 bases, and 7 bases lay between the germline ends. CDR3 DNA sequence: TGTGCCAGCAGTGTTTCGGGCACCGGGGAGCTGTTTTTT. It codes for CASSVSGTGELFF.

This clone was seen just once. This sequence joins TRBV7-7 and TRBJ2-5; 8 positions match TRBD1. This CDR3 spans 15 amino acids. Germline V gene sequence: CDR1 SSHAT, CDR2 FNYEAQ (reference sequence). With 0 bases clipped from V and 4 bases from J, the junction kept 4 bases outside the gene matches. CDR3 nucleotides: TGTGCCAGCAGCTTAGCGACAGGGGAGGTAGAGACCCAGTACTTC. Its translation is CASSLATGEVETQYF.

This chain joins TRBV30 and TRBJ1-2; D is unresolved. The CDR3 is made up of 13 amino acids. Trimming removed 0 bases at V and 7 bases at J, with 12 bases between. Germline lookup yields CDR1 GTSNPN and CDR2 SVGIG (reference sequence). The CDR3 coding sequence is TGTGCCTGGAGTGTGCGGGTCGGGTCTGGCTACACCTTC. Its protein is CAWSVRVGSGYTF.

The V and J genes are TRBV4-3 and TRBJ1-5, with D hard to call. The germline V gene has CDR1 LGHNA and CDR2 YSLEER. The CDR3 is 15 residues long. Trimming pared 1 base from V and 0 bases from J, leaving 7 bases between. This chain's CDR3 is CASSQAYGSNQPQHF. The CDR3 DNA sequence: TGCGCCAGCAGCCAAGCTTACGGTAGCAATCAGCCCCAGCATTTT.

This clone was seen at least ten times. The gene calls are TRBV11-3 and TRBJ2-1, with 7 bases aligning to TRBD1. Unmatched junction bases numbered 5, after V lost 6 bases and J lost 6 bases. CDR1 is SGHNT, CDR2 YENEEA, per germline. This CDR3 spans 13 amino acids. CDR3 in DNA: TGTGCCAGCAGTCAGGGGGTGGCCAATGAGCAGTTCTTC. It yields the protein CASSQGVANEQFF.

The V gene is TRBV2, the J gene TRBJ1-5, with 7 nucleotides matching TRBD1. This CDR3 contains 16 residues. Germline lookup yields CDR1 SNHLY and CDR2 FYNNEI. V lost 5 bases and J lost 2; bases outside the gene matches: 9. In DNA, the CDR3 is TGTGCCAGCAGTAGACAGGGTAGGGGGGGCAATCAGCCCCAGCATTTT. Its protein is CASSRQGRGGNQPQHF.

This chain joins TRBV30 and TRBJ1-6; D unclear. The V end was cut by 2 bases, the J end by 7 bases, with 12 bases between. This CDR3 spans 14 amino acids. Germline CDR1 and CDR2: GTSNPN and SVGIG (reference sequence). CDR3 sequence: CAWSSGRRNSPLHF. The CDR3 DNA reads TGTGCCTGGAGTTCCGGACGGCGAAATTCACCCCTCCACTTT.

V and J are TRBV11-2 and TRBJ2-1; D is perhaps TRBD2 (6 bases). The ends were cut back, 6 bases at V and 8 bases at J, with 20 bases in the middle. The CDR3 spans 15 residues. Germline-derived CDR1 and CDR2 are SGHAT and FQNNGV. CDR3 residues: CASSPERGRGDEQFF. Here the CDR3 DNA reads TGTGCCAGCAGTCCCGAACGGGGGAGAGGGGATGAGCAGTTCTTC.

This chain joins TRBV30 and TRBJ1-6; D gene unclear. Germline V gene data show CDR1 as GTSNPN and CDR2 as SVGIG (reference sequence). This CDR3 region has 13 residues. The V and J ends lost 3 bases and 5 bases respectively, with 8 bases between them. CDR3 in DNA: TGTGCCTGGAGGCCGGGGAATAATTCACCCCTCCACTTT. Residues: CAWRPGNNSPLHF.

Details on this clone: This sample also contains other DNA sequences that code for the same CDR3. The chain is built from TRBV10-3 and TRBJ1-6; D gene uncertain. Per germline, CDR1 ENHRY and CDR2 SYGVKD. CDR3 size: 15 residues. Trimming left V 3 bases short and J 0 bases short, with 6 bases between. For the CDR3, the DNA is TGTGCCATCAGTGAAAAGAGCTCCTATAATTCACCCCTCCACTTT. It yields the protein CAISEKSSYNSPLHF.

This clone was found once. The chain carries TRBV2 and TRBJ2-7; 9 bases are shared with TRBD2. CDR3 length equals 16 residues. CDR1 is SNHLY and CDR2 is FYNNEI in the germline V gene. V shed 7 bases, J shed 2 bases, and the junction held 12 bases outside the gene matches. This chain's CDR3 is CASTPGASGDTYEQYF. The CDR3 region has the DNA TGTGCCAGCACCCCAGGGGCTAGCGGGGACACCTACGAGCAGTACTTC.

The chain uses TRBV6-1 and TRBJ1-1; D is ambiguous. V was clipped by 4 bases and J by 1 base, with 4 bases between them. This CDR3 is 12 amino acids long. The germline CDR1 and CDR2 sequences are MNHNS and SASEGT. The CDR3 here is CASSVSNTEAFF. The CDR3 nucleotides read TGTGCCAGCAGTGTATCGAACACTGAAGCTTTCTTT.

The chain has TRBV25-1 and TRBJ2-3; D is unresolved. Germline V gene sequence: CDR1 MGHDK, CDR2 SYGVNS. This CDR3 is 14 amino acids long. V shed 3 bases and J shed 5 bases, with 12 bases lying between them. This chain's CDR3 is CASSDSPDGDTQYF. The CDR3 DNA sequence: TGTGCCAGCAGTGATTCCCCGGATGGAGATACGCAGTATTTT.

The table lists this clone with a few counts. CDR3 in DNA: TGTGCTAGTGGTTCGGGACTAGCGGGGGGCACAGATACGCAGTATTTT. Translated, it gives CASGSGLAGGTDTQYF. V and J are TRBV12-5 and TRBJ2-3; 14 positions match TRBD2. The CDR3 runs 16 residues. Germline trimming cut 4 bases from V and 1 base from J; bases unmatched to any gene: 1. Germline V gene data show CDR1 as LGHNT and CDR2 as FRNRAP.

This clone has just one count. V is TRBV29-1 and J is TRBJ1-2, with D tentatively TRBD1 (6 bases). V shed 5 bases and J shed 6 bases, with 16 bases lying between them. The CDR3 runs 13 residues. Germline CDR1 SQVTM, CDR2 ANQGSEA. CDR3 DNA: TGCAGCGTTTCAGTTGCAGGGGTCGATGGCTACACCTTC. Its protein is CSVSVAGVDGYTF.

This sequence joins TRBV29-1 and TRBJ2-5; maybe TRBD1 (6 bases). Trimming shortened V by 4 bases and J by 4 bases, and 16 bases separated the two germline ends. Germline V gene data show CDR1 as SQVTM and CDR2 as ANQGSEA. The CDR3 totals 14 residues. The CDR3 region has the DNA TGCAGCGTTGTGGGGGCAGATGTTCGAGAGACCCAGTACTTC. Residues: CSVVGADVRETQYF.

This clone appeared a few times. The chain combines TRBV4-2 with TRBJ1-5; D remains unclear. The length of the CDR3 is 15 residues. Between the trimmed V and J ends, which lost 4 bases and 0 bases, there was a span of 10 bases. Germline V gene sequence: CDR1 LGHNA, CDR2 YNFKEQ. The CDR3: CASSPLLDSNQPQHF. CDR3 sequence (DNA): TGTGCCAGCAGCCCCCTCCTCGATAGCAATCAGCCCCAGCATTTT.

The table lists this clone with a few counts. This chain connects TRBV30 to TRBJ2-3; the D is unclear. The CDR3 is 10 amino acids. The V end lost 7 bases, the J end lost 8 bases, and 10 bases lay between the germline ends. CDR1 GTSNPN and CDR2 SVGIG come from the germline V gene (reference sequence). CDR3 region: CAFRLGTQYF. As DNA, the CDR3 is TGTGCCTTCCGGCTCGGTACGCAGTATTTT.

This clone was detected only a few times. The sample contains more than one DNA sequence encoding this CDR3. This sequence joins TRBV7-2 and TRBJ2-1; 8 bases agree with TRBD2. The V segment lost 3 bases and the J segment 2 bases; nucleotides outside the gene matches: 0. Per the germline V gene, CDR1 is SGHTA and CDR2 is FQGNSA. The CDR3 runs to 14 residues. This CDR3 reads CASSLGLAYNEQFF. The DNA for the CDR3 is TGTGCCAGCAGCTTGGGACTAGCCTACAATGAGCAGTTCTTC.

The chain links TRBV4-1 to TRBJ1-2; D is undetermined. CDR1 and CDR2 from the germline V gene are MGHRA and YSYEKL. CDR3 size: 13 residues. V was clipped by 0 bases and J by 2 bases, with 4 bases between them. Here the CDR3 DNA reads TGCGCCAGCAGCCAAGACAGGAACTATGGCTACACCTTC. The encoded protein is CASSQDRNYGYTF.

The rearrangement uses TRBV29-1 and TRBJ2-1, with D perhaps matching TRBD1 (6 bases). The CDR3 loop spans 14 amino acids. Germline V gene lookup returns CDR1 SQVTM and CDR2 ANQGSEA. Trimming took 5 bases from V and 5 from J, leaving 16 bases between them. The CDR3 bases are TGCAGCGTTCGTTCCGGACAGATCAACAATGAGCAGTTCTTC. Translated, it gives CSVRSGQINNEQFF.

This sequence joins TRBV30 and TRBJ1-1, with 7 positions matching TRBD1. Germline assignment: CDR1 GTSNPN and CDR2 SVGIG (reference sequence). The V segment lost 7 bases and the J segment 2 bases; nucleotides outside the gene matches: 4. This CDR3 is 12 amino acids long. CDR3 sequence (DNA): TGTGCCTCGGACAGGACCAACACTGAAGCTTTCTTT. This translates into CASDRTNTEAFF.